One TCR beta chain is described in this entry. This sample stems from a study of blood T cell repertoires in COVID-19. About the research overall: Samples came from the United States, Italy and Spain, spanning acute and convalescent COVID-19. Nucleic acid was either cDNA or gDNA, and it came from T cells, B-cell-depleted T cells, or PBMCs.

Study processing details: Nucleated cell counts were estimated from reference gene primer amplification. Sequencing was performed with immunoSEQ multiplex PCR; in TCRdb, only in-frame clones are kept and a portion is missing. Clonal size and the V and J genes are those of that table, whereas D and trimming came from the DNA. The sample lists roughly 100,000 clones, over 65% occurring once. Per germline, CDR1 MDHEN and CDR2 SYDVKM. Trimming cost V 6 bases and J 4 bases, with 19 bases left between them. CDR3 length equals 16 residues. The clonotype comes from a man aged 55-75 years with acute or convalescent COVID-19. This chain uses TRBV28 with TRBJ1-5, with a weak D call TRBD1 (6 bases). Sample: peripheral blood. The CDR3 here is CASSRPGHSTNQPQHF. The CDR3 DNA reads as TGTGCCAGCAGCCGACCGGGACACTCAACTAATCAGCCCCAGCATTTT.